Following are 22 T cell receptor beta chains from one sample sequenced in a study of early T cells in non-severe SARS-CoV-2 infection. Each CDR3 protein is one row after TCRdb ran MiXCR on the 5' RACE reads. The repertoire holds tens of thousands of distinct CDR3 sequences, with 14% to 15% as singletons. Sequencing used whole blood. These TCRs come from an adult who was a healthcare worker with PCR-confirmed SARS-CoV-2 infection or an uninfected control (not recorded which).

V is TRBV9 and J is TRBJ1-6; 7 positions agree with TRBD1. Germline V gives CDR1 SGDLS, CDR2 YYNGEE. V shed 4 bases, J shed 9 bases, and the junction held 7 bases outside the gene matches. The CDR3 spans 14 residues. CDR3 sequence (DNA): TGTGCCAGCAGCCCGACAGGGAGCGCTTCACCCCTCCACTTT. Residues: CASSPTGSASPLHF.

This clonotype showed up just a few times. The chain joins TRBV2 to TRBJ2-1; 15 nucleotides line up with TRBD2. This CDR3 contains 16 residues. Germline V lookup: CDR1 SNHLY, CDR2 FYNNEI. The trim removed 7 bases at V and 9 bases at J, leaving 10 bases unmatched. This CDR3 is CASTGGTSGRIGEQFF. The CDR3 bases are TGTGCCAGCACTGGTGGGACTAGCGGGAGGATAGGTGAGCAGTTCTTC.

This chain uses TRBV6-2 or TRBV6-3 with TRBJ1-5, with D hard to call. This CDR3 comprises 13 residues. CDR1 MNHEY and CDR2 SVGEGT come from the germline V gene. The V end was cut by 6 bases, the J end by 0 bases, with 6 bases between. The CDR3 loop reads CASRRTSNQPQHF. In DNA form, the CDR3 reads TGTGCCAGCAGGAGGACTAGCAATCAGCCCCAGCATTTT.

The J gene is TRBJ1-2, the V gene TRBV6-5; maybe TRBD1 (5 bases). The CDR3 is 13 residues long. V was pared by 6 bases and J by 3 bases, with 11 bases between. Germline V gene lookup returns CDR1 MNHEY and CDR2 SVGAGI. CDR3 amino acids: CASRGASDYGYTF. DNA for the CDR3: TGTGCCAGCAGAGGGGCAAGCGACTATGGCTACACCTTC.

This clonotype has ten or more counts. The chain links TRBV27 to TRBJ2-2, with no clear D. V lost 6 bases and J lost 2, with 10 bases in between. The CDR3 is made up of 14 amino acids. The germline V gene has CDR1 MNHEY and CDR2 SMNVEV (reference sequence). CDR3 coding DNA: TGTGCCAGCAGAAGGACCCGAAACACCGGGGAGCTGTTTTTT. Its translation is CASRRTRNTGELFF.

This chain links TRBV7-7 with TRBJ2-1; no definite D call. This CDR3 has 10 amino acids. CDR1 is SSHAT, CDR2 FNYEAQ, per germline (reference sequence). V lost 8 bases, J lost 12 bases, and 11 bases lay in between. The CDR3 nucleotides are TGTGCCAGCCCTCCCAGTCGGCAGTTCTTC. This gives the protein CASPPSRQFF.

This chain uses TRBV19 with TRBJ2-4; TRBD1 matches 9 bases. Germline V lookup: CDR1 LNHDA, CDR2 SQIVND (reference sequence). The junction had 3 bases not matched to a gene; V was cut back by 3 bases and J by 9 bases. CDR3 size: 13 residues. CDR3 DNA: TGTGCCAGTAGTATGAAACAGGGGGCCATTCAGTACTTC. Translating gives CASSMKQGAIQYF.

This clonotype has ten or more counts. The chain carries TRBV14 and TRBJ2-7; D is perhaps TRBD1 (5 bases). This CDR3 spans 15 amino acids. The germline gives CDR1 SGHDN, CDR2 FVKESK. V dropped 3 bases and J dropped 1 base, with 13 bases sitting between them. CDR3 amino acids: CASSHAGLLSYEQYF. The CDR3 DNA is TGTGCCAGCAGCCACGCAGGGCTCCTTTCCTACGAGCAGTACTTC.

The V call is TRBV28, the J call TRBJ2-6; D gene uncertain. The ends were cut back, 10 bases at V and 4 bases at J, with 11 bases in the middle. This CDR3 has 13 amino acids. The germline CDR1 and CDR2 sequences are MDHEN and SYDVKM. The CDR3 nucleotides are TGTGCCATCCGCCCCCTGGGGGCCAACGTCCTGACTTTC. It yields the protein CAIRPLGANVLTF.

The chain is built from TRBV20-1 and TRBJ2-1; a possible D gene is TRBD2 (6 bases). V was shortened by 6 bases and J by 5 bases, with 14 bases between the two germline ends. The V gene's germline CDR1 is DFQATT and CDR2 SNEGSKA (reference sequence). This CDR3 has 13 amino acids. Here the CDR3 reads CSALGTPNNEQFF. The CDR3 nucleotides are TGCAGTGCGTTAGGGACTCCCAACAATGAGCAGTTCTTC.

This clonotype was detected a few times. The chain couples TRBV10-3 to TRBJ2-2; 9 nucleotides agree with TRBD2. The V gene's germline CDR1 is ENHRY and CDR2 SYGVKD. The CDR3 is 13 amino acids. The V segment lost 7 bases and the J segment 6 bases; nucleotides outside the gene matches: 3. Written as DNA, the CDR3 is TGTGCCATCACTAGCGGGAAATCCGGGGAGCTGTTTTTT. It yields the protein CAITSGKSGELFF.

The V gene is TRBV4-1, the J gene TRBJ2-3; D uncertain. V was shortened by 4 bases and J by 2 bases, with 7 bases between the two germline ends. This CDR3 has 13 amino acids. CDR1 and CDR2 from the germline V gene are MGHRA and YSYEKL. The CDR3 region is CASSPTHTDTQYF. The CDR3 bases are TGCGCCAGCAGCCCGACCCACACAGATACGCAGTATTTT.

This clonotype was picked up many times. The chain links TRBV28 to TRBJ1-3; maybe TRBD1 (5 bases). This CDR3 contains 13 residues. Germline V CDR1 and CDR2: MDHEN, SYDVKM. CDR3 sequence reads: CALRPRAENTIYF. CDR3 coding DNA: TGTGCTCTAAGGCCCAGGGCCGAAAACACCATATATTTT.

The chain carries TRBV28 and TRBJ2-7, with D possibly being TRBD1 (6 bases). The germline gives CDR1 MDHEN, CDR2 SYDVKM. The CDR3 is made up of 13 amino acids. Trimming left V 10 bases short and J 2 bases short, with 15 bases between. CDR3: CATLGGVPYEQYF. DNA for the CDR3: TGTGCCACCCTAGGGGGAGTCCCCTACGAGCAGTACTTC.

Ten or more counts support this clonotype. The chain carries TRBV9 and TRBJ2-3, with D possibly matching TRBD2 (6 bases). The V end lost 5 bases, the J end lost 6 bases, and 10 bases lay between the germline ends. The length of the CDR3 is 12 residues. Germline CDR1 is SGDLS and CDR2 is YYNGEE. CDR3: CASSEAGDTQYF. The DNA of the CDR3 is TGTGCCAGCAGTGAGGCGGGGGATACGCAGTATTTT.

J is TRBJ2-7 and V is TRBV20-1; D assignment may be TRBD1 or TRBD2 (5 bases each). The CDR3 is 15 amino acids. Germline assignment: CDR1 DFQATT and CDR2 SNEGSKA (reference sequence). The V and J ends lost 5 bases and 3 bases respectively, with 20 bases between them. The DNA of the CDR3 is TGCAGTGCTTACCGCGTCCGGGGCCAGAACTACGAGCAGTACTTC. It encodes CSAYRVRGQNYEQYF.

This clonotype was seen repeatedly, ten times or more. This sequence joins TRBV4-1 and TRBJ1-1, with D unresolved. CDR3 length equals 13 residues. V was cut by 0 bases and J by 6 bases, with 8 bases left in between. Germline V gene lookup returns CDR1 MGHRA and CDR2 YSYEKL. The CDR3 protein is CASSQEGIPEAFF. The CDR3 nucleotides are TGCGCCAGCAGCCAAGAAGGGATCCCTGAAGCTTTCTTT.

The gene calls are TRBV29-1 and TRBJ2-7; perhaps D is TRBD1 or TRBD2 (6 bases each). The ends were cut back, 5 bases at V and 7 bases at J, with 21 bases in the middle. The CDR3 totals 14 residues. From germline, CDR1 is SQVTM and CDR2 ANQGSEA. CDR3 bases: TGCAGCGTTCGCACCGGGGGCGGGAATCGGGAGCAGTACTTC. It encodes CSVRTGGGNREQYF.

Concerning this clonotype: One junction end does not reproduce the germline sequence, and a read error may be involved. This chain joins TRBV20-1 and TRBJ2-1; 8 nucleotides agree with TRBD2. Per the germline V gene, CDR1 is DFQATT and CDR2 is SNEGSKA (reference sequence). The CDR3 totals 15 residues. The CDR3 loop reads CSARDLAGSSNEQFF. CDR3 in DNA: TGCAGTGCTAGAGACCTAGCGGGTTCCTCCAATGAGCAGTTCTTC.

This clonotype was picked up many times. The V call is TRBV4-2, the J call TRBJ2-3; D not resolved. V was shortened by 1 base and J by 5 bases, with 4 bases between the two germline ends. This CDR3 spans 12 amino acids. Germline assignment: CDR1 LGHNA and CDR2 YNFKEQ. In DNA, the CDR3 is TGTGCCAGCAGCCAAGGCCGAGATACGCAGTATTTT. Translating gives CASSQGRDTQYF.

This clonotype showed up many times. The chain employs TRBV27 and TRBJ2-1; D not resolved. Trimming pared 3 bases from V and 9 bases from J, leaving 15 bases between. This CDR3 has 14 amino acids. Germline CDR1 MNHEY, CDR2 SMNVEV (reference sequence). The CDR3 DNA sequence: TGTGCCAGCAGTTTTAGCCGTCAATTTGGTGAGCAGTTCTTC. As protein: CASSFSRQFGEQFF.

This clonotype was picked up a small number of times. The genes are TRBV6-1 and TRBJ1-6, with D unclear. The CDR3 totals 14 residues. V gave up 2 bases and J gave up 8 bases, with 10 bases separating them. Germline V gene data show CDR1 as MNHNS and CDR2 as SASEGT. The CDR3 nucleotides read TGTGCCAGCAGTGAACTATATGAGGATTCACCCCTCCACTTT. This encodes CASSELYEDSPLHF.